This TCR beta chain was documented in a study of shared clonotypes between healthy human individuals. CDR1 and CDR2 (germline): SGHRS, YFSETQ. The ends lost 2 bases at V and 6 bases at J; junction bases unmatched: 8. This CDR3 is built from 17 residues. The study's findings and limits: What naive subsets generally showed was a larger estimated richness than memory subsets showed.

Turning to this clone: Its antigen is not known.

Method: immunoSEQ multiplex PCR; TCRdb's copy keeps in-frame clones and lacks some. The sample holds 600,000 to 800,000 clones; over 60% are singletons and the top ten take more than 1.5%. The receptor was derived from a woman aged 25 to 39 in good health. The genes are TRBV5-1 and TRBJ2-7; 16 nucleotides line up with TRBD2. Sequencing input: memory CD4+ T cells sorted from blood. Subset in this sample: CD45RA-negative fraction. The CDR3 nucleotides are TGCGCCAGCAGCTTCCCGGGACTAGCGGGAGGGCCAGCCGAGCAGTACTTC. This translates into CASSFPGLAGGPAEQYF.